Each of the 26 T cell receptor beta chains below was sequenced from the same sample in a study of monozygotic twins with inflammatory bowel disease. TCRdb re-called the 5' RACE reads and shows each CDR3 protein once, DNA omitted. This table holds a few hundred thousand distinct CDR3 sequences. The source material was blood. These receptors were obtained from a human donor with ulcerative colitis or Crohn's disease, or a healthy co-twin of an affected twin (not recorded which).

CDR3 in amino acids: CASSDRGRDTEAFF. The chain combines TRBV21-1 with TRBJ1-1; no DNA is available, so the TRBD1 call from TCRdb remains unchecked. TRBV21-1 is described as a pseudogene. The CDR3 is 14 amino acids.

J is TRBJ2-7 and V is TRBV5-1. CDR1 is SGHRS and CDR2 is YFSETQ in the germline V gene. This CDR3 spans 14 amino acids. The CDR3 spells CASSFYYPSYEQYF.

The V call is TRBV11-2, the J call TRBJ2-2. CDR3 size: 14 residues. Germline V gene lookup returns CDR1 SGHAT and CDR2 FQNNGV. CDR3: CASSVQSNTGELFF.

The chain is built from TRBV24-1 and TRBJ2-3; as DNA is missing, the TRBD1 call by TCRdb cannot be tested. Looked up from germline, CDR1 is KGHDR and CDR2 is SFDVKD. CDR3 length equals 15 residues. The CDR3 region is CATSDLNRSPDTQYF.

CDR3 region: CATSRGQEAGEQFF. The rearrangement uses TRBV15 and TRBJ2-1; TCRdb outputs TRBD2, but without DNA this stays unchecked. The CDR3 sequence is 14 residues long. Germline lookup yields CDR1 LNHNV and CDR2 YYDKDF (reference sequence).

This chain uses TRBV18 with TRBJ1-1. This CDR3 comprises 11 residues. Germline V gene lookup returns CDR1 KGHSH and CDR2 LQKENI. CDR3 loop: CASSPQGEAFF.

This rearrangement joins TRBV5-1 to TRBJ2-2; TCRdb lists TRBD1, though no DNA is available to test this call. In germline, CDR1 is SGHRS, CDR2 YFSETQ. The CDR3 is 15 amino acids. CDR3 amino acids: CASKGQMVVSGELFF. Full variable domain (remainder filled in from reference TRBV5-1 and TRBJ2-2): KAGVTQTPRYLIKTRGQQVTLSCSPISGHRSVSWYQQTPGQGLQFLFEYFSETQRNKGNFPGRFSGRQFSNSRSEMNVSTLELGDSALYLCASKGQMVVSGELFFGEGSRLTVL.

The V gene is TRBV20-1, the J gene TRBJ2-4; TCRdb outputs TRBD2, but without DNA this stays unchecked. Germline V gene data show CDR1 as DFQATT and CDR2 as SNEGSKA (reference sequence). This CDR3 comprises 17 residues. CDR3 sequence: CSARDLREGIYKNIQYF.

The J gene is TRBJ2-7, the V gene TRBV7-9. From germline, CDR1 is SEHNR and CDR2 FQNEAQ (reference sequence). This CDR3 is built from 12 residues. The CDR3: CASSLEWGEQYF.

The chain recombines TRBV7-7 with TRBJ2-1; the TCRdb D gene call, TRBD1, has no DNA to confirm it. From germline, CDR1 is SSHAT and CDR2 FNYEAQ (reference sequence). This CDR3 comprises 13 residues. The CDR3 protein is CASSFAGGNEQFF.

The chain employs TRBV10-3 and TRBJ1-3; checking the TCRdb D call of TRBD1 is not possible without DNA. CDR1 and CDR2 (germline): ENHRY, SYGVKD. CDR3 size: 14 residues. CDR3 loop: CAISSDRGGNTIYF.

This chain uses TRBV10-1 with TRBJ2-5. Germline lookup yields CDR1 WNHNN and CDR2 SYGVQD (reference sequence). The CDR3 loop spans 12 amino acids. The CDR3 sequence: CASSDFGETQYF.

The rearrangement joins TRBV20-1 to TRBJ1-4. This CDR3 contains 14 residues. The V gene's germline CDR1 is DFQATT and CDR2 SNEGSKA (reference sequence). The CDR3 reads CSARMAATNEKLFF.

This sequence joins TRBV7-9 and TRBJ1-2. This CDR3 contains 13 residues. Germline CDR1 reads SEHNR; CDR2 reads FQNEAQ (reference sequence). The CDR3 reads CASSRRDSGGYTF.

The genes are TRBV11-2 and TRBJ1-5; TCRdb gives TRBD1 as the D gene, but with no DNA this cannot be confirmed. CDR1 and CDR2 from the germline V gene are SGHAT and FQNNGV. The CDR3 length is 14 residues. The CDR3 region is CASSRQGLNQPQHF.

The rearrangement uses TRBV5-1 and TRBJ1-3. This CDR3 is built from 14 residues. Germline V gene sequence: CDR1 SGHRS, CDR2 YFSETQ. CDR3 region: CASSLSGAGNTIYF.

The rearrangement uses TRBV12-3 or TRBV12-4 and TRBJ1-1; TCRdb designates TRBD1, a call that cannot be tested without DNA. The CDR3 is made up of 17 amino acids. The CDR3: CASSRPGGRPMNTEAFF.

V gene TRBV5-4 combines with J gene TRBJ1-1; the TCRdb call, TRBD1, lacks DNA for checking. CDR3 length: 17 amino acids. CDR1 and CDR2 (germline): SGHNT, YYREEE (reference sequence). The CDR3 loop is CASSPRSGIQGVSEAFF.

This chain joins TRBV4-1 and TRBJ2-3; TCRdb selects TRBD1, and the lack of DNA leaves this call unchecked. In germline, CDR1 is MGHRA, CDR2 YSYEKL. The CDR3 sequence is 15 residues long. The CDR3: CASSQERTGTDTQYF.

The chain uses TRBV5-6 and TRBJ1-4. This CDR3 region has 16 residues. Germline lookup yields CDR1 SGHDT and CDR2 YYEEEE. CDR3 amino acids: CASSLYRRGGDEKLFF.

V is TRBV7-6 and J is TRBJ2-5. Germline lookup yields CDR1 SGHVS and CDR2 FNYEAQ. There are 15 residues in the CDR3. The CDR3 loop reads CASSLAGVGEETQYF.

The chain couples TRBV2 to TRBJ2-5. There are 13 residues in the CDR3. The germline gives CDR1 SNHLY, CDR2 FYNNEI. The chain's CDR3 is CASSDISQETQYF.

V and J are TRBV27 and TRBJ2-1; lacking DNA, the TRBD1 call made by TCRdb goes unchecked. This CDR3 has 17 residues. The V gene's germline CDR1 is MNHEY and CDR2 SMNVEV (reference sequence). CDR3 amino acids: CASSPMNRVAFYNEQFF.

The V gene is TRBV20-1, the J gene TRBJ2-1; TCRdb proposes TRBD2, but this gene call is untestable without DNA. The CDR3 has 15 residues. The germline gives CDR1 DFQATT, CDR2 SNEGSKA (reference sequence). CDR3 sequence reads: CSARDSGLAANEQFF.

The rearrangement joins TRBV18 to TRBJ2-4; there is no DNA to check the TCRdb D call of TRBD2. The CDR3 totals 14 residues. Per germline, CDR1 KGHSH and CDR2 LQKENI. The CDR3: CASSASGGQDIQYF.

The CDR3 protein is CASSLVRADSGNTIYF. The rearrangement uses TRBV5-6 and TRBJ1-3; TCRdb's assignment of TRBD1 cannot be checked, as there is no DNA. The CDR3 has 16 residues. Germline V lookup: CDR1 SGHDT, CDR2 YYEEEE.